This T cell receptor beta chain was captured by sequencing in a study of OX40 agonist ivuxolimab in advanced cancers. The V and J ends lost 8 bases and 5 bases, in that order; junction bases with no gene match: 16. The CDR3 loop spans 17 amino acids. Germline-derived CDR1 and CDR2 are MDHEN and SYDVKM. Method: immunoSEQ multiplex PCR; TCRdb's copy keeps in-frame clones and lacks some. The sample consists of about 54,000 clones, over 70% of them appearing once. The clonotype originates from an adult with an advanced solid tumor such as melanoma, head and neck, liver or kidney cancer. This chain joins TRBV28 and TRBJ2-7; 12 positions agree with TRBD2. The sample in question was CD4+ or CD8+ T cells sorted from blood, obtained in a trial of the OX40 agonist ivuxolimab. The CDR3, as DNA: TGTGCCAGCCCTCCCCCCATGACTAGCGGGAGCATCGACGAGCAGTACTTC. Residues: CASPPPMTSGSIDEQYF.